This entry features one TCR beta chain sequence. In the original analysis: Quantification of nucleated cells was approximated via reference gene primer amplification. Profiled with immunoSEQ multiplex PCR; TCRdb holds only in-frame clones, not every one. V, J and clone size are taken as reported in that table, and D and trimming were inferred from the DNA itself. The data hold about 53,000 clones, with approximately 87% observed a single time. This sample was included in a study of blood T cell repertoires in COVID-19. Across the whole study: Sites across the United States, Italy and Spain contributed samples from acute and convalescent COVID-19.

The sequence derives from a man aged 50-60 years with acute or convalescent COVID-19. Sequenced: peripheral blood.

The CDR3 region has the DNA TGTGCCAGCAGCTTGGCCGATCCGGGATACCAGCCCCAGCATTTT. Protein product: CASSLADPGYQPQHF. This chain links TRBV5-8 with TRBJ1-5, with D unresolved. V shed 0 bases and J shed 7 bases, with 14 bases lying between them. Germline V CDR1 and CDR2: SGHTS, YDEGEE. This CDR3 has 15 residues. Full variable domain (outside the CDR3, taken from reference TRBV5-8 and TRBJ1-5): EAGVTQSPTHLIKTRGQQATLRCSPISGHTSVYWYQQALGLGLQFLLWYDEGEERNRGNFPPRFSGRQFPNYSSELNVNALELEDSALYLCASSLADPGYQPQHFGDGTRLSIL.